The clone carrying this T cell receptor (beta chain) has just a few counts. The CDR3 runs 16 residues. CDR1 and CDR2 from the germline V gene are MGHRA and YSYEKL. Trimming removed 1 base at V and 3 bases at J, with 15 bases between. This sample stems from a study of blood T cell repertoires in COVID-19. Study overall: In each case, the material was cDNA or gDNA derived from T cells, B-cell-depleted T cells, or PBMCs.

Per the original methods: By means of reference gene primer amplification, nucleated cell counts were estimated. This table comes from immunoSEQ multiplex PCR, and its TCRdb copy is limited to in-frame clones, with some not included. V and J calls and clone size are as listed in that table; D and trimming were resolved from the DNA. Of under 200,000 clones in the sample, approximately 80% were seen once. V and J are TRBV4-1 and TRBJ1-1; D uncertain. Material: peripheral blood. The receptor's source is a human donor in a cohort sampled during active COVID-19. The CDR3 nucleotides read TGCGCCAGCAGCCAAGCGGCTGCGGGAAGGGACACTGAAGCTTTCTTT. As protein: CASSQAAAGRDTEAFF.